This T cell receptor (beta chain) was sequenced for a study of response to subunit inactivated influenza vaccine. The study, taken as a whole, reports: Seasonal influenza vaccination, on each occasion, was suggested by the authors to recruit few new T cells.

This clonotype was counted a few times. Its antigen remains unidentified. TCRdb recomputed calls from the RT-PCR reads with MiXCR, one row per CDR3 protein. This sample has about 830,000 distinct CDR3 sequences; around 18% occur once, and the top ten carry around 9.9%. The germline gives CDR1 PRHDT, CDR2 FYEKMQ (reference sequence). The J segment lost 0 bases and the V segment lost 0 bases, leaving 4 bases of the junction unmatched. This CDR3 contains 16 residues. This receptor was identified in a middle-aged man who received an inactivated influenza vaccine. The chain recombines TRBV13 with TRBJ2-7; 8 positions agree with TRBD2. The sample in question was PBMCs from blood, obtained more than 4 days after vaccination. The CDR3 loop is CASSLGSGTSSYEQYF. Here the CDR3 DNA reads TGTGCCAGCAGCTTAGGTTCAGGGACTAGCTCCTACGAGCAGTACTTC.